This T cell receptor (beta chain) derives from a study of graft-versus-host responses after intestinal transplantation (dated by TCRdb to the early 2020s). Some background on the complete study: The transplants that recipients got were multivisceral, liver-intestinal, or isolated intestinal. Bulk TCR-beta CDR3 sequencing was used to track graft-versus-host and host-versus-graft alloreactive T cell clones in the graft, circulation and bone marrow after intestinal transplantation. A cohort of 24 intestinal transplant recipients, including one retransplant, was enrolled, and a few patients lacking pretransplant specimens were excluded. All recipients received anti-thymocyte globulin induction followed by maintenance tacrolimus and steroids for approximately 3 years. A peak of at least 4% donor T cells among recipient peripheral blood mononuclear cells was the definition used for donor T cell macrochimerism. Alloreactive clones were identified by sequencing pre-transplant mixed lymphocyte reaction products and comparing these products with unstimulated pre-transplant donor and recipient T cells. Rather than going through the commercial service, samples from three later patients were sequenced in-house on an Illumina MiSeq and processed with MiXCR.

Including cysteine and phenylalanine, the CDR3 has 17 amino acids. Just the 51-base CDR3 DNA is kept, in frame starting at base 1. V has 5 bases trimmed and J has 1 base trimmed; junction bases matching no gene number 12. CDR1 and CDR2, looked up from the germline V gene, are MDHEN and SYDVKM. The time point label here, explained by the study, means: cells obtained before transplantation from donor or recipient. CD3+CD4+ and CD3+CD8+ populations were FACS-sorted from unstimulated pre-transplant donor and recipient cells taken from spleen or lymph nodes. This clone is a singleton in its sample. Which antigen it targets is not known. Per-base quality was not reported, and no clone a single base away is much larger than it. Overall results and qualifications from the work: GvH clones were found in recipient bone marrow, and some of the GvH clones appeared earlier in ileal mucosa or blood, which is consistent with an intestinal mucosal origin. In patients with donor T cell macrochimerism, the allografts had high GvH to HvG T cell clonal ratios. Early after transplant, declines in HvG clones were associated with peak levels of circulating GvH clones. Conclusions were limited by the relatively low number and heterogeneity of intestinal transplant patients.

The protocol used for the library was the immunoSEQ multiplex PCR assay. For most patients, genomic DNA was isolated using the Qiagen DNeasy Blood and Tissue Kit and was shipped frozen to Adaptive Biotechnologies for TCR sequencing. High-throughput TCR-beta CDR3 sequencing of genomic DNA from most patients was performed by Adaptive Biotechnologies. Turning to the authors' computational methods: Adaptive's ImmunoSEQ software supplied the TCR sequencing data for roughly 17 patients, while MiXCR and VDJtools were used to process a few other patients. To correct CD4 versus CD8 sorting errors, any sequence found in both subsets at a frequency ratio below 5:1 was removed. CDR3 nucleotide sequences shared between donor and recipient were removed because the origin of such sequences could not be assigned. At least 2-fold expansion over unstimulated cells and a minimum CFSE-low frequency of 0.002% (template counts) or 0.001% (read counts) were required for clones to be classified as alloreactive. Clones were considered mappable if detected in sequenced pre-transplant spleen, lymph node, or MLR CFSE-low populations of the donor or recipient. The cumulative frequency of alloreactive clones was calculated as a percentage of all sequences, weighted by copy number. TCRdb carries this immuneACCESS record with in-frame sequences only. Its versions omit some clonotypes, under half of them owing to an unresolved V gene in the studies checked, with the rest unexplained. Clonal size and the V and J genes are those of that table, whereas D and trimming came from the DNA. The sample records 95,000 to 130,000 clones, roughly nine tenths of which are singletons. About 0.18% of the sample goes to the ten largest clones.

The sequence links TRBV28 to TRBJ2-7, with 9 central nucleotides matching TRBD2. The source was unstimulated CD4+ T cells sorted from spleen or lymph node cells, collected before intestinal transplant. The receptor was isolated from a human donor who received an intestinal transplant. The nucleotide sequence reads TGTGCCAGCAGTCCTGTAAGACTAGCGGCCTATTCCTACGAGCAGTACTTC. Protein translation: CASSPVRLAAYSYEQYF.